One and the same sample provided the 20 T cell receptor beta chains below, sequenced in a study of post-analysis software for immune sequencing data. Study-level findings and limits: There were five or six TRBV segments more frequent in patients than controls, and TRBV5-6, TRBV5-1 and TRBV20-1 were among them.

These receptors lack a known antigen. Carried by the TCR beta cDNA libraries were unique molecular identifiers. TCRdb reanalysed the PCR reads using MiXCR and keeps one entry per CDR3 protein. The data contain roughly 620,000 distinct CDR3 sequences, roughly 46% of them singletons. The specimen was blood. Every receptor here comes from a girl aged 5 to 17 with multiple sclerosis.

J is TRBJ1-1 and V is TRBV4-2; 8 nucleotides match TRBD1. There are 15 residues in the CDR3. Germline V gene sequence: CDR1 LGHNA, CDR2 YNFKEQ. After removal of 2 bases from V and 1 base from J, the junction contained 3 bases not matched to a gene. The CDR3 region has the DNA TGTGCCAGCAGCCAACCGGACAGGGAGAACACTGAAGCTTTCTTT. This gives the protein CASSQPDRENTEAFF.

The chain joins TRBV12-3 or TRBV12-4 to TRBJ1-2; D unresolved. The CDR3 spans 15 residues. The ends were cut back, 1 base at V and 10 bases at J, with 19 bases in the middle. Written as DNA, the CDR3 is TGTGCCAGCAGTTTAGGGCCCACTACGAGCAGTGCCTACACCTTC. It is translated as CASSLGPTTSSAYTF.

V is TRBV20-1 and J is TRBJ1-4; TRBD1 is a possible D gene (5 bases). The CDR3 runs 13 residues. The germline CDR1 and CDR2 sequences are DFQATT and SNEGSKA (reference sequence). Trimming took 3 bases from V and 5 from J, leaving 10 bases between them. The CDR3 bases are TGCAGTGCTAGGGGGGGAGGGAATGAAAAACTGTTTTTT. It yields the protein CSARGGGNEKLFF.

The V and J genes are TRBV11-3 and TRBJ2-5; 13 nucleotides match TRBD2. The CDR3 loop spans 17 amino acids. Germline V gene sequence: CDR1 SGHNT, CDR2 YENEEA. With V trimmed by 4 bases and J by 4 bases, 9 bases remained unmatched. Written as DNA, the CDR3 is TGTGCCAGCAGCTCCTACGAGACTAGCGGGAGGACAGAGACCCAGTACTTC. Protein product: CASSSYETSGRTETQYF. The full variable domain, rest sourced from reference TRBV11-3 and TRBJ2-5, is EAGVVQSPRYKIIEKKQPVAFWCNPISGHNTLYWYLQNLGQGPELLIRYENEEAVDDSQLPKDRFSAERLKGVDSTLKIQPAELGDSAVYLCASSSYETSGRTETQYFGPGTRLLVL.

The V and J genes are TRBV5-1 and TRBJ2-1; 8 bases line up with TRBD2. V gave up 7 bases and J gave up 9 bases; unmatched junction bases: 15. Germline assignment: CDR1 SGHRS and CDR2 YFSETQ. The CDR3 is 15 amino acids. The CDR3 sequence: CASPPSVSGNTEQFF. Written as DNA, the CDR3 is TGCGCCAGCCCCCCGAGTGTTAGCGGGAACACTGAGCAGTTCTTC.

The chain joins TRBV7-6 to TRBJ2-3; D is ambiguous. Trimming took 5 bases from V and 4 from J, leaving 13 bases between them. Germline lookup yields CDR1 SGHVS and CDR2 FNYEAQ. This CDR3 has 14 amino acids. This CDR3 is CASSQTPKADTQYF. CDR3 nucleotides: TGTGCCAGCAGCCAGACCCCTAAGGCAGATACGCAGTATTTT.

The rearrangement links TRBV5-1 to TRBJ1-2, with D perhaps TRBD1 (5 bases). This CDR3 comprises 15 residues. Trimming left V 4 bases short and J 5 bases short, with 18 bases between. CDR1 is SGHRS and CDR2 is YFSETQ in the germline V gene. In nucleotides, the CDR3 is TGCGCCAGCAGCCCCGATCCGGGGGTAAGATATGGCTACACCTTC. Its protein is CASSPDPGVRYGYTF.

This clonotype has more than one count but fewer than ten. V gene TRBV29-1 combines with J gene TRBJ1-2; D perhaps matches TRBD1 (6 bases). This CDR3 is 13 amino acids long. CDR1 and CDR2 from the germline V gene are SQVTM and ANQGSEA. V was trimmed by 0 bases and J by 8 bases, leaving 13 bases between them. In DNA form, the CDR3 reads TGCAGCGTTGAAGAGGGGGGGCAATGGGGCTACACCTTC. It codes for CSVEEGGQWGYTF.

This clonotype was picked up a small number of times. The chain carries TRBV9 and TRBJ2-4, with 7 bases that match TRBD2. The CDR3 length is 12 residues. V gave up 6 bases and J gave up 13 bases; unmatched junction bases: 10. In germline, CDR1 is SGDLS, CDR2 YYNGEE. CDR3 region: CASNRGGGEQYF. DNA of the CDR3: TGTGCCAGCAACAGAGGTGGGGGGGAGCAGTACTTC.

CDR3 sequence reads: CASSFGASSYNEQYF. The CDR3 region has the DNA TGCGCCAGCAGCTTTGGAGCGAGCTCCTACAATGAGCAGTACTTC. V is TRBV5-1 and J is TRBJ2-1, with D uncertain. TRBJ2-7 matches the DNA end more closely, so the J call is doubtful. Per the germline V gene, CDR1 is SGHRS and CDR2 is YFSETQ. CDR3 length: 15 residues.

This clonotype has a handful of counts. J is TRBJ2-1 and V is TRBV4-2, with TRBD2 identical over 8 bases. This CDR3 is built from 16 residues. The germline CDR1 and CDR2 sequences are LGHNA and YNFKEQ. V gave up 0 bases and J gave up 12 bases; unmatched junction bases: 13. The CDR3 region is CASSQDWAGGRARQFF. CDR3 DNA: TGTGCCAGCAGCCAAGATTGGGCGGGGGGCCGCGCGAGGCAGTTCTTC.

This clonotype was detected a few times. The chain uses TRBV12-3 or TRBV12-4 and TRBJ1-6, with D possibly being TRBD1 (6 bases). The CDR3 loop spans 14 amino acids. Trimming stripped 6 bases from V and 8 bases from J, with 14 bases between. The CDR3 nucleotides read TGTGCCAGCAGCCTACAGGGCCAATATTCACCCCTCCACTTT. Encoded protein: CASSLQGQYSPLHF.

The V gene is TRBV7-9, the J gene TRBJ1-4, with TRBD1 as a possible D gene (6 bases). CDR3 length: 16 residues. The germline V gene encodes CDR1 SEHNR and CDR2 FQNEAQ (reference sequence). Deletions cut 5 bases from V and 3 bases from J, with 16 bases between. The chain's CDR3 is CASSQGVGAPNEKLFF. The CDR3 bases are TGTGCCAGCAGCCAAGGAGTGGGGGCTCCTAATGAAAAACTGTTTTTT.

Remarks on this clonotype: The junction does not match germline at one end; this may be a read error. The chain joins TRBV5-4 to TRBJ2-1, with D possibly TRBD2 on 5 matching bases. The germline V gene encodes CDR1 SGHNT and CDR2 YYREEE (reference sequence). This CDR3 comprises 11 residues. For the CDR3, the DNA is TGCGCCTTCAGTTGGGAGAATGAGCAGTTCTTC. It codes for CAFSWENEQFF.

This chain links TRBV15 with TRBJ2-5; D gene unclear. CDR3 length: 13 residues. V was trimmed by 5 bases and J by 5 bases, leaving 12 bases between them. The germline V gene encodes CDR1 LNHNV and CDR2 YYDKDF (reference sequence). CDR3 sequence: CATSLSLGETQYF. In DNA, the CDR3 is TGTGCCACCAGCCTTTCATTAGGGGAGACCCAGTACTTC.

The chain combines TRBV29-1 with TRBJ1-1, with a weak D call TRBD1 (6 bases). The CDR3 sequence is 12 residues long. V was trimmed by 6 bases and J by 3 bases, leaving 11 bases between them. The germline CDR1 and CDR2 sequences are SQVTM and ANQGSEA. CDR3 DNA sequence: TGCAGCGTGCGCGCAGGGGACACTGAAGCTTTCTTT. Translating gives CSVRAGDTEAFF.

This clonotype has more than one count but fewer than ten. J is TRBJ2-1 and V is TRBV6-1; D assignment may be TRBD1 or TRBD2 (5 bases each). Trimming took off 2 bases at V and 5 bases at J, with 13 bases between the two ends. The CDR3 runs 15 residues. Germline assignment: CDR1 MNHNS and CDR2 SASEGT. The CDR3 sequence: CASSETGARNNEQFF. As DNA, the CDR3 is TGTGCCAGCAGTGAAACCGGGGCGAGAAACAATGAGCAGTTCTTC.

This clonotype was observed a few times. V and J are TRBV11-1 and TRBJ2-7; 7 bases are a match to TRBD2. This CDR3 is built from 13 residues. The V gene end was trimmed by 7 bases and the J gene end by 4 bases; junction bases not matched to a gene: 7. Looked up from germline, CDR1 is SGHAT and CDR2 is FQDESV (reference sequence). CDR3 amino acids: CASIPTSRYEQYF. DNA for the CDR3: TGTGCCAGCATCCCGACTAGCAGGTACGAGCAGTACTTC.

The chain carries TRBV7-3 and TRBJ2-3; D remains ambiguous. V lost 5 bases and J lost 6, with 15 bases in between. CDR1 SGHTA and CDR2 FQGTGA come from the germline V gene. The CDR3 consists of 14 residues. This CDR3 reads CASSPIGSWDTQYF. CDR3 nucleotide sequence: TGTGCCAGCAGCCCCATAGGGTCCTGGGATACGCAGTATTTT.

This clonotype has a handful of counts. The chain uses TRBV20-1 and TRBJ2-1; 8 bases match TRBD2. The V segment lost 5 bases and the J segment 4 bases; nucleotides outside the gene matches: 7. The CDR3 has 14 amino acids. Germline CDR1 DFQATT, CDR2 SNEGSKA (reference sequence). DNA of the CDR3: TGCAGTGCTTCCTCCGGGGGGGGGTACAATGAGCAGTTCTTC. This encodes CSASSGGGYNEQFF.